The 24 T cell receptor beta chains given below trace back to one sample, sequenced in a study of Graves' ophthalmopathy and Graves' hyperthyroidism. RNA served as the template for amplifying TCR beta CDR3 regions. Second-round multiplex PCR followed a first-round RT-PCR using HTBI primers. TCRdb recomputed calls from the multiplex PCR reads with MiXCR, one row per CDR3 protein. The sample lists roughly 1.1 million distinct CDR3 sequences; 35% to 45% were seen once. The sample consisted of peripheral blood or thyroid tissue (not recorded which). These receptor sequences come from an adult man with Graves' hyperthyroidism.

The chain joins TRBV6-2 or TRBV6-3 to TRBJ2-7; D is uncertain. The V end was cut by 8 bases, the J end by 5 bases, with 10 bases between. CDR3 length: 11 residues. Germline V gives CDR1 MNHEY, CDR2 SVGEGT. The CDR3 spells CASGMFDEQYF. Here the CDR3 DNA reads TGTGCCAGCGGGATGTTCGACGAGCAGTACTTC.

This clonotype was seen only a few times. The V and J genes are TRBV4-3 and TRBJ1-1; TRBD1 matches 7 bases. V lost 3 bases and J lost 11; bases outside the gene matches: 12. There are 14 residues in the CDR3. Germline V gene data show CDR1 as LGHNA and CDR2 as YSLEER. The CDR3 is CASSQRTGALRAFF. CDR3 in DNA: TGCGCCAGCAGCCAGAGGACAGGCGCCCTGAGGGCTTTCTTT.

DNA for the CDR3: TGTGCCAGCAGTTCAACAACGCACGAGACCCAGTACTTC. Translating it yields CASSSTTHETQYF. The J gene is TRBJ2-5, the V gene TRBV27; D unclear. V gave up 4 bases and J gave up 5 bases, with 11 bases separating them. Germline V gene lookup returns CDR1 MNHEY and CDR2 SMNVEV (reference sequence). This CDR3 has 13 amino acids.

A remark on this clonotype: At one end, the junction sequence differs from germline, possibly due to a read error. The CDR3 region is CASSYSRTSGSYEQYF. CDR3 in DNA: TGTGCCAGCAGTTACTCTAGGACTAGCGGGAGTTACGAGCAGTACTTC. The V call is TRBV10-3, the J call TRBJ2-7, with 13 nucleotides matching TRBD2. This CDR3 is built from 16 residues. Germline V gene data show CDR1 as ENHRY and CDR2 as SYGVKD.

A few counts support this clonotype. The chain combines TRBV5-4 with TRBJ1-2, with TRBD1 as a possible D gene (5 bases). The germline V gene encodes CDR1 SGHNT and CDR2 YYREEE (reference sequence). Deletions cut 1 base from V and 6 bases from J, with 13 bases between. The CDR3 has 14 amino acids. This CDR3 is CASSLTGPTDGYTF. The CDR3 DNA is TGTGCCAGCAGCTTGACGGGGCCCACAGATGGCTACACCTTC. The whole variable domain, filled in from reference TRBV5-4 and TRBJ1-2, reads ETGVTQSPTHLIKTRGQQVTLRCSSQSGHNTVSWYQQALGQGPQFIFQYYREEENGRGNFPPRFSGLQFPNYSSELNVNALELDDSALYLCASSLTGPTDGYTFGSGTRLTVV.

This rearrangement joins TRBV29-1 to TRBJ2-3; 11 bases agree with TRBD1. The length of the CDR3 is 15 residues. Germline CDR1 SQVTM, CDR2 ANQGSEA. Trimming cost V 1 base and J 3 bases; bases outside gene matches: 3. The CDR3 spells CSVEGTGGFTDTQYF. CDR3 sequence (DNA): TGCAGCGTTGAAGGGACAGGGGGCTTTACAGATACGCAGTATTTT.

The genes are TRBV30 and TRBJ2-5; 7 bases are a match to TRBD1. This CDR3 spans 12 amino acids. The junction had 5 bases not matched to a gene; V was cut back by 5 bases and J by 5 bases. CDR1 GTSNPN and CDR2 SVGIG come from the germline V gene (reference sequence). The CDR3 is CAWDRVQETQYF. Here the CDR3 DNA reads TGTGCCTGGGACAGGGTTCAGGAGACCCAGTACTTC.

The table lists this clonotype with a count of one. V is TRBV13 and J is TRBJ2-7, with 9 bases matching TRBD1. There are 12 residues in the CDR3. Trimming cost V 8 bases and J 7 bases; bases outside gene matches: 6. Germline lookup yields CDR1 PRHDT and CDR2 FYEKMQ (reference sequence). The DNA of the CDR3 is TGTGCCAGCCGGGGGACAGGGCGGGAGCAGTACTTC. This codes for CASRGTGREQYF. The whole variable domain, filled in from reference TRBV13 and TRBJ2-7, reads AAGVIQSPRHLIKEKRETATLKCYPIPRHDTVYWYQQGPGQDPQFLISFYEKMQSDKGSIPDRFSAQQFSDYHSELNMSSLELGDSALYFCASRGTGREQYFGPGTRLTVT.

The sample holds many counts of this clonotype. The V gene is TRBV7-2, the J gene TRBJ1-5, with D possibly matching TRBD1 (5 bases). The CDR3 consists of 15 residues. V was cut by 2 bases and J by 7 bases, with 15 bases left in between. Germline-derived CDR1 and CDR2 are SGHTA and FQGNSA. As DNA, the CDR3 is TGTGCCAGCAGCTTATCTGCGAGGGGTTGGCAGCCCCAGCATTTT. Protein sequence: CASSLSARGWQPQHF.

This clonotype was observed once. A read error may explain this, as a much larger clone is one base away. The gene calls are TRBV7-9 and TRBJ2-7; 9 bases align to TRBD2. The CDR3 runs to 17 residues. CDR1 is SEHNR, CDR2 FQNEAQ, per germline (reference sequence). V lost 11 bases and J lost 0; bases outside the gene matches: 17. The CDR3 is CAGAPAFAGGNSYEQYF. In DNA form, the CDR3 reads TGTGCCGGCGCCCCGGCTTTTGCGGGGGGGAACTCCTACGAGCAGTACTTC.

This clonotype was recorded only once. A much bigger clone sits one base away, suggesting this may be a read error. The rearrangement links TRBV12-3 or TRBV12-4 to TRBJ2-7, with TRBD1 matching over 12 bases. The V and J ends lost 6 bases and 4 bases, in that order; junction bases with no gene match: 13. The CDR3 extends over 17 amino acids. This chain's CDR3 is CASSRSGGTGGVYEQYF. In nucleotides, the CDR3 is TGTGCCAGCAGCCGATCAGGCGGGACAGGGGGCGTTTACGAGCAGTACTTC.

This clonotype was detected many times. CDR3 protein: CASSLLGNAYEQYF. Written as DNA, the CDR3 is TGTGCCAGCAGCCTCTTGGGTAACGCCTACGAGCAGTACTTC. The chain recombines TRBV9 with TRBJ2-7; D is undetermined. Germline CDR1 is SGDLS and CDR2 is YYNGEE. Between the trimmed V and J ends, which lost 4 bases and 2 bases, there was a span of 13 bases. The CDR3 sequence is 14 residues long.

This clonotype was seen ten or more times. V and J are TRBV14 and TRBJ2-7; the match to TRBD1 covers 8 bases. This CDR3 is 16 amino acids long. V was clipped by 0 bases and J by 1 base; unmatched bases: 5. Germline assignment: CDR1 SGHDN and CDR2 FVKESK. The CDR3 sequence is CASSQETGATSYEQYF. The CDR3, as DNA: TGTGCCAGCAGCCAAGAGACAGGGGCGACTTCCTACGAGCAGTACTTC.

A few counts support this clonotype. This chain connects TRBV19 to TRBJ2-2; 9 bases are a match to TRBD1. CDR3 length: 14 amino acids. The V gene end was trimmed by 7 bases and the J gene end by 6 bases; junction bases not matched to a gene: 6. CDR1 is LNHDA, CDR2 SQIVND, per germline (reference sequence). The CDR3 bases are TGTGCCAGTAAACAGGGGGCTTTCTCCGGGGAGCTGTTTTTT. It yields the protein CASKQGAFSGELFF.

J is TRBJ2-5 and V is TRBV15; D is unresolved. V was cut by 10 bases and J by 5 bases, with 17 bases left in between. The CDR3 runs 13 residues. Germline CDR1 reads LNHNV; CDR2 reads YYDKDF (reference sequence). CDR3 DNA sequence: TGTGCCAGCACGAGCCCCGGCCGGGAGACCCAGTACTTC. It specifies CASTSPGRETQYF.

The table lists this clonotype with many counts. The chain has TRBV11-2 and TRBJ2-5; D remains ambiguous. The CDR3 extends over 13 amino acids. Germline assignment: CDR1 SGHAT and CDR2 FQNNGV. V gave up 0 bases and J gave up 2 bases, with 4 bases separating them. The CDR3 loop reads CASSLEAQETQYF. CDR3 DNA sequence: TGTGCCAGCAGCTTAGAGGCTCAAGAGACCCAGTACTTC.

Of note for this clonotype: Being one base from a much bigger clone, this may be a read error. V gene TRBV7-2 combines with J gene TRBJ2-5; the D is unclear. V lost 5 bases to trimming and J lost 5 bases, with 18 bases between them. The CDR3 loop spans 15 amino acids. Looked up from germline, CDR1 is SGHTA and CDR2 is FQGNSA. The CDR3 DNA follows: TGTGCCAGCAGCCCCCCCCCGTCTTCAAGGGAGACCCAGTACTTC. Translated, it gives CASSPPPSSRETQYF.

This clonotype came up many times. The rearrangement links TRBV9 to TRBJ2-7; 8 nucleotides agree with TRBD1. Trimming removed 2 bases from V and 5 bases from J; junction bases left unmatched: 6. CDR1 is SGDLS, CDR2 YYNGEE, per germline. The CDR3 totals 14 residues. CDR3: CASSVETGVDEQYF. The DNA for the CDR3 is TGTGCCAGCAGCGTGGAGACAGGGGTCGACGAGCAGTACTTC.

This chain joins TRBV19 and TRBJ2-5; D may match TRBD1 or TRBD2 (5 bases each). This CDR3 contains 16 residues. Germline CDR1 LNHDA, CDR2 SQIVND (reference sequence). V lost 4 bases, J lost 2 bases, and 17 bases lay in between. The CDR3 DNA reads TGTGCCAGTAGTAGTGGTGAGGGGTTGATACAAGAGACCCAGTACTTC. Its protein product is CASSSGEGLIQETQYF. Using reference TRBV19 and TRBJ2-5 for the parts outside the CDR3, the full variable domain is DGGITQSPKYLFRKEGQNVTLSCEQNLNHDAMYWYRQDPGQGLRLIYYSQIVNDFQKGDIAEGYSVSREKKESFPLTVTSAQKNPTAFYLCASSSGEGLIQETQYFGPGTRLLVL.

This clonotype was seen only a few times. The chain carries TRBV20-1 and TRBJ2-5, with a tentative D call TRBD2 (5 bases). Trimming shortened V by 4 bases and J by 9 bases, and 21 bases separated the two germline ends. Germline V CDR1 and CDR2: DFQATT, SNEGSKA (reference sequence). This CDR3 is 14 amino acids long. The CDR3 DNA reads as TGCAGTGCTATTGGGAGAGTAGGCAATCAGCCCCAGTACTTC. This gives the protein CSAIGRVGNQPQYF.

Ten or more counts support this clonotype. The genes are TRBV29-1 and TRBJ2-7, with D possibly TRBD1 on 5 matching bases. From germline, CDR1 is SQVTM and CDR2 ANQGSEA. The CDR3 length is 14 residues. Between the trimmed V and J ends, which lost 4 bases and 4 bases, there was a span of 17 bases. Here the CDR3 DNA reads TGCAGCGTTGGAGCCTCAGGGTCGCGTTACGAGCAGTACTTC. Translated, it gives CSVGASGSRYEQYF.

This clonotype showed up many times. The genes are TRBV7-6 and TRBJ2-7; D possibly corresponds to TRBD1 (7 bases). This CDR3 has 16 amino acids. Germline CDR1 is SGHVS and CDR2 is FNYEAQ. The V and J ends lost 1 base and 6 bases respectively, with 19 bases between them. This chain's CDR3 is CASSLGFGRGDAEQYF. The CDR3 DNA reads TGTGCCAGCAGCTTAGGATTTGGCAGGGGGGACGCCGAGCAGTACTTC. Looking up the rest from reference TRBV7-6 and TRBJ2-7 gives the full variable domain: GAGVSQSPRYKVTKRGQDVALRCDPISGHVSLYWYRQALGQGPEFLTYFNYEAQQDKSGLPNDRFSAERPEGSISTLTIQRTEQRDSAMYRCASSLGFGRGDAEQYFGPGTRLTVT.

In regard to this clonotype: The junction and the germline gene differ at one end; a read error may be behind it. The chain joins TRBV20-1 to TRBJ1-5, with TRBD1 matching 9 bases. The CDR3 length is 10 residues. Per germline, CDR1 DFQATT and CDR2 SNEGSKA (reference sequence). The CDR3 bases are TGCAGTGCTAGAGGCCGGGACAGGGCGTTT. This codes for CSARGRDRAF.

V gene TRBV24-1 combines with J gene TRBJ1-5; D remains ambiguous. The CDR3 runs 12 residues. Deletions cut 2 bases from V and 10 bases from J, with 8 bases between. Germline lookup yields CDR1 KGHDR and CDR2 SFDVKD. In nucleotides, the CDR3 is TGTGCCACCAGTGATTCGACGGCCCCCCAGCATTTT. It is translated as CATSDSTAPQHF.